This T cell receptor (beta chain) was captured in a study of T cell responses to AZD1222 COVID-19 vaccine. V was trimmed by 3 bases and J by 4 bases, leaving 9 bases between them. The CDR3 loop spans 12 amino acids. In germline, CDR1 is GTSNPN, CDR2 SVGIG (reference sequence). Profiled with immunoSEQ multiplex PCR; TCRdb holds only in-frame clones, not every one. There are some 130,000 clones in the sample; just over 90% occur only once, and 6.9% lies in the top ten. The rearrangement uses TRBV30 and TRBJ1-1, with a tentative D call TRBD1 (5 bases). The specimen comprised peripheral blood, sampled on day 0 of AZD1222 vaccination. The origin of this receptor is an adult in good health. The CDR3 region is CAWSGGVTEAFF. The DNA for the CDR3 is TGTGCCTGGAGCGGGGGGGTCACTGAAGCTTTCTTT.